Listed here is a single T cell receptor (beta chain). Its antigen is unknown. The junction does not match germline at one end; this may be a read error. The read ends 3 residues early relative to the CDR3; the germline J gene fills the gap. The data are from a study of T cell clonality in common variable immunodeficiency. Findings and limits, study-wide: Fewer deletions and N-nucleotide insertions were reportedly seen in common variable immunodeficiency TCR beta sequences. Authors noted CVID clonality's cause needs subpopulation repertoire sequencing.

The CDR3 is made up of 17 amino acids. CDR1 is SSHAT, CDR2 FNYEAQ, per germline (reference sequence). Some clones are missing from TCRdb's copy, which holds only in-frame ones; the method was immunoSEQ multiplex PCR. Recorded here are approximately 30,000 clones, with no singletons, and the ten leading clones hold around 3.3%. The rearrangement uses TRBV7-7 and TRBJ2-5; weak D call: TRBD2 (7 bases). Sequences were obtained from peripheral blood mononuclear cells. The source is a human donor with common variable immunodeficiency. The sequenced CDR3 bases are TGTGCTAGCAGCCTCTCGAGGGGGGGAGTGGTCCTTGGGACC. This gives the protein CASSLSRGGVVLGT. The whole CDR3 protein reads CASSLSRGGVVLGTQYF.